The source of this T cell receptor beta chain is a study of radiotherapy plus CTLA-4 blockade in lung cancer. Enrolled patients, whose metastatic non-small-cell lung cancer was chemo-refractory, received focal radiation plus CTLA-4 blockade with ipilimumab. Repertoires were generated with immunoSEQ multiplex PCR, while TCRdb's copy carries only in-frame clones and drops some. The table shows about 100,000 clones, with about four fifths occurring only once. Trimming pared 0 bases from V and 1 base from J, leaving 9 bases between. The CDR3 totals 15 residues. Germline values: CDR1 KGHSH, CDR2 LQKENI. Specimen: peripheral blood, collected from a patient treated with radiotherapy plus ipilimumab. This receptor was obtained from a human donor with non-small cell lung cancer who had stable disease on radiotherapy plus ipilimumab. This chain connects TRBV18 to TRBJ2-5, with D possibly TRBD2 on 7 matching bases. The CDR3 loop is CASSPPRGAQETQYF. DNA for the CDR3: TGTGCCAGCTCACCACCCCGGGGGGCCCAAGAGACCCAGTACTTC.